The clone carrying this T cell receptor (beta chain) was picked up a small number of times. These data originate in a study of cytomegalovirus exposure and HLA in healthy donors. Overall study context: Early on, a data release was issued that held roughly 84 million unique TCRs from HLA-typed donors.

The PCR was carried out with 60 Vbeta primers and 13 Jbeta primers. Repertoires were generated with immunoSEQ multiplex PCR, while TCRdb's copy carries only in-frame clones and drops some. Of more than 65,000 clones in the sample, approximately 74% were seen once. The germline V gene has CDR1 SGHNT and CDR2 YYREEE (reference sequence). V lost 0 bases and J lost 0, with 11 bases in between. The CDR3 spans 16 residues. The sequence derives from a woman aged 45 to 65 in good health and CMV-seropositive. The V call is TRBV5-4, the J call TRBJ2-3; D gene ambiguous. Sequenced material: PBMCs. The CDR3 bases are TGTGCCAGCAGCTTGGAGAGCACTTCGAGCACAGATACGCAGTATTTT. Encoded protein: CASSLESTSSTDTQYF.